The rows below give T cell receptor beta chains drawn from one sample of a study of T-cell reconstitution after alpha-beta-depleted transplantation in children. TCRdb processed the PCR reads anew with MiXCR; each CDR3 protein has one entry. The sample includes over 90,000 distinct CDR3 sequences, 5% to 6% of them seen just once. Source: PBMCs, mostly from graft donor cells, taken 60 days after TCRalphabeta/CD19-depleted stem cell transplant. The receptors shown here come from a female patient aged 2 to 10 who had a stem cell transplant for Fanconi anemia, so the T cells may come from the graft donor. The CDR3 runs from the conserved cysteine through the conserved F or W. Fields, in order: V gene, clone size, D gene, J gene, CDR3 DNA, CDR3 protein. The D gene is left open where the match is weak. Part of the rows lack a size; the others show once, few, many or a class for expanded clones.

>TRBV7-6|many|NA|TRBJ2-2
TGTGCCAGCAGCTCGATCAGAGGTTTGGGGGAGCTGTTTTTT
CASSSIRGLGELFF
>TRBV12-3/TRBV12-4|NA|NA|TRBJ1-2
TGTGCCAGCAGTTTGGGGGGGTCCCCCTTCTATGGCTACACCTTC
CASSLGGSPFYGYTF
>TRBV29-1|many|NA|TRBJ2-4
TGCAGCGTTGAGGTAGCTTCGGACATTCAGTACTTC
CSVEVASDIQYF
>TRBV5-1|many|NA|TRBJ2-1
TGCGCCAGCAGCTTGACGGCAGCCATTACTTACAATGAGCAGTTCTTC
CASSLTAAITYNEQFF
>TRBV7-2|few|NA|TRBJ2-2
TGTGCCAGCAGCTTACAGGGGCTCGGGGAGCTGTTTTTT
CASSLQGLGELFF
>TRBV5-1|many|TRBD1|TRBJ1-4
TGCGCCAGCAGCCTGACAGGGTTTAATGAAAAACTGTTTTTT
CASSLTGFNEKLFF
>TRBV6-5|medium-sized|NA|TRBJ1-3
TGTGCCAGCAATTCAGGGGTTGGAAACACCATATATTTT
CASNSGVGNTIYF
>TRBV6-5|NA|NA|TRBJ1-2
TGTGCCAGCAGTTACTCCCGGGGAGGGGGAAACTGTGGCTACACCTTC
CASSYSRGGGNCGYTF
>TRBV9|many|NA|TRBJ2-5
TGTGCCAGCAGCGCCCGACAGCTACAAGAGACCCAGTACTTC
CASSARQLQETQYF
>TRBV20-1|many|TRBD2|TRBJ2-7
TGCAGTGCTAGCAGAGTAGCGGGAGGATACGAGCAGTACTTC
CSASRVAGGYEQYF
>TRBV7-2|few|TRBD2|TRBJ2-7
TGTGCCAGCAGTATTAGCGGGGGCGGGTACGAGCAGTACTTC
CASSISGGGYEQYF
>TRBV7-9|many|TRBD1|TRBJ2-2
TGTGCCAGCAGCCTAAACAGGGGCCCTCGAGGGCTGTTTTTT
CASSLNRGPRGLFF
>TRBV7-2|few|NA|TRBJ2-3
TGTGCCAGCAGCTTAGGGGCGAGTATCACAGATACGCAGTATTTT
CASSLGASITDTQYF
>TRBV5-1|NA|TRBD1|TRBJ1-1
TGCGCCAGCGACTGGGGACAGGGGACAAGAGAAGCTTTCTTT
CASDWGQGTREAFF
>TRBV7-2|many|NA|TRBJ2-1
TGTGCCAGCAGCTTATTCGGGATTTACAATGAGCAGTTCTTC
CASSLFGIYNEQFF
>TRBV2|many|NA|TRBJ2-7
TGTGCCAGCACCGCGGGCGGGAAGGACTACGAGCAGTACTTC
CASTAGGKDYEQYF
>TRBV2|many|NA|TRBJ2-7
TGTGCCAGCAGTCCCTTGGGTCCACTACGCGAGCAGTACTTC
CASSPLGPLREQYF
>TRBV5-1|NA|NA|TRBJ2-5
TGCGCCAGCAGCTTGTTTTGGGGGCTAGAGACCCAGTACTTC
CASSLFWGLETQYF
>TRBV5-1|many|NA|TRBJ2-2
TGCGCCAGCAGCTTGGGGGGAGCGAACACCGGGGAGCTGTTTTTT
CASSLGGANTGELFF
>TRBV7-2|few|NA|TRBJ2-5
TGTGCCAGCAGCTTAGCGGGCACTAGCCTCCAAGAGACCCAGTACTTC
CASSLAGTSLQETQYF
>TRBV12-3/TRBV12-4|NA|NA|TRBJ2-7
TGTGCCAGCAGTTTTAACAGCCCCTACGAGCAGTACTTC
CASSFNSPYEQYF
>TRBV29-1|NA|NA|TRBJ2-7
TGCAGCGTTGTCCCCTCCTCGTACGAGCAGTACTTC
CSVVPSSYEQYF
>TRBV28|few|TRBD1|TRBJ1-6
TGTGCCAGCAGTTTCCGGGACAGGGTCTATTCACCCCTCCACTTT
CASSFRDRVYSPLHF
>TRBV5-1|many|TRBD2|TRBJ2-1
TGCGCCAGCAGCTTGGCACTAGCGGGAGTATCCTCCTACAATGAGCAGTTCTTC
CASSLALAGVSSYNEQFF
>TRBV29-1|many|TRBD1|TRBJ2-3
TGCAGCGTTGTCGGGACAGCTAAGAGGGCAGATACGCAGTATTTT
CSVVGTAKRADTQYF
>TRBV5-1|many|TRBD2|TRBJ2-1
TGCGCCAGCAGCTTGGCTAGCGGGAGTTACAATGAGCAGTTCTTC
CASSLASGSYNEQFF
>TRBV20-1|many|NA|TRBJ1-5
TGCAGTGCTAGAGCGCTCCGGACGGTCAATCAGCCCCAGCATTTT
CSARALRTVNQPQHF
>TRBV9|many|NA|TRBJ2-1
TGTGCCAGCAGCCATCAGACGGCAAGCTCCTACAATGAGCAGTTCTTC
CASSHQTASSYNEQFF
>TRBV10-3|many|NA|TRBJ2-7
TGTGCCATCAGTGAGTCGAGGTTAGGACTACACTCCTACGAGCAGTACTTC
CAISESRLGLHSYEQYF
>TRBV30|many|NA|TRBJ2-1
TGTGCCTGGAGTTTGGTGTTGAGCTCCTACAATGAGCAGTTCTTC
CAWSLVLSSYNEQFF
>TRBV20-1|many|NA|TRBJ1-4
TGCAGTGCTAACGACAGGAGAAAAGTTGAAAAACTGTTTTTT
CSANDRRKVEKLFF
>TRBV9|many|NA|TRBJ2-7
TGTGCCAGCAGCGGAAGGGGGTCCTCCTACGAGCAGTACTTC
CASSGRGSSYEQYF
>TRBV20-1|NA|NA|TRBJ2-4
TGCAGTGCCCCCAACGCGGGACTCCCAACCAAAAACATTCAGTACTTC
CSAPNAGLPTKNIQYF
>TRBV20-1|NA|TRBD2|TRBJ2-1
TGCAGTGCTTCTAGCGGCTCCTACAATGAGCAGTTCTTC
CSASSGSYNEQFF
>TRBV5-1|NA|TRBD1|TRBJ1-1
TGCGCCAGCAGCTTGGACACAGGGGCTTCGGCGAGGACTGAAGCTTTCTTT
CASSLDTGASARTEAFF
>TRBV7-9|many|TRBD2|TRBJ2-1
TGTGCCAGCAGCTTGGGACTAGCGGGCAATGAGCAGTTCTTC
CASSLGLAGNEQFF
>TRBV9|NA|NA|TRBJ1-6
TGTGCCAGCACTCGTACAGGGTACGGGCGTTCACCCCTCCACTTT
CASTRTGYGRSPLHF
>TRBV28|NA|NA|TRBJ1-2
TGTGCCAGCAGTTTAAAGGGGGTGGCAGATGGCTACACCTTC
CASSLKGVADGYTF
>TRBV9|few|TRBD1|TRBJ2-7
TGTGCCAGCAGCGTGTCGGGACAGGGCTACGAGCAGTACTTC
CASSVSGQGYEQYF
>TRBV10-3|NA|TRBD2|TRBJ2-1
TGTGCCATCAGTGACTGGACTAGCGGGGGGGCCAGAGATAATGAGCAGTTCTTC
CAISDWTSGGARDNEQFF
>TRBV20-1|few|TRBD2|TRBJ2-3
TGCAGTGCCAGCCAACTAGCGGGGGGCACAGATACGCAGTATTTT
CSASQLAGGTDTQYF
>TRBV7-9|NA|NA|TRBJ1-1
TGTGCCAGCAGCGCAAGTGGACGGAACACTGAAGCTTTCTTT
CASSASGRNTEAFF
>TRBV19|many|NA|TRBJ2-1
TGTGCCAGTAGTATCGGTTGGAATGAGCAGTTCTTC
CASSIGWNEQFF
>TRBV6-1|NA|NA|TRBJ2-2
TGTGCCAGTCTAGCCGTCGGGACTCTTAACACCGGGGAGCTGTTTTTT
CASLAVGTLNTGELFF
>TRBV7-2|NA|TRBD1|TRBJ1-2
TGTGCCAGCAACATCAAACAGGGGGCCCCAGCTAACTATGGCTACACCTTC
CASNIKQGAPANYGYTF
>TRBV2|many|NA|TRBJ2-2
TGTGCCAGCAAGAGGGCCGGGGAGCTGTTTTTT
CASKRAGELFF
>TRBV15|many|NA|TRBJ2-5
TGTGCCACCAGCAGAGATTTTAAGACCCCCCAAGAGACCCAGTACTTC
CATSRDFKTPQETQYF